Each of the 4 T cell receptor beta chains below was sequenced from the same sample in a study of cytomegalovirus exposure and HLA in healthy donors. Primers included in the PCR were 60 Vbeta and 13 Jbeta primers. Sequencing was performed with immunoSEQ multiplex PCR; in TCRdb, only in-frame clones are kept and a portion is missing. The sample table includes about 42,000 clones. Specimen: PBMCs. The receptors originated from a man in his thirties or forties in good health and CMV-seronegative.

J is TRBJ1-1 and V is TRBV5-4, with unresolved D. V was cut by 1 base and J by 4 bases, with 14 bases left in between. Germline V gene data show CDR1 as SGHNT and CDR2 as YYREEE (reference sequence). The CDR3 has 15 residues. CDR3 nucleotide sequence: TGTGCCAGCAGCTTGATCGGGGATATGAGCACTGAAGCTTTCTTT. Its protein product is CASSLIGDMSTEAFF.

The V and J genes are TRBV7-9 and TRBJ1-5, with D hard to call. V was pared by 1 base and J by 3 bases, with 7 bases between. The CDR3 length is 14 residues. CDR1 and CDR2 from the germline V gene are SEHNR and FQNEAQ (reference sequence). CDR3 protein: CASSLGQYNQPQHF. The CDR3, as DNA: TGTGCCAGCAGCTTAGGGCAGTACAATCAGCCCCAGCATTTT. The whole variable domain, remainder taken from reference TRBV7-9 and TRBJ1-5, is DTGVSQNPRHKITKRGQNVTFRCDPISEHNRLYWYRQTLGQGPEFLTYFQNEAQLEKSRLLSDRFSAERPKGSFSTLEIQRTEQGDSAMYLCASSLGQYNQPQHFGDGTRLSIL.

The CDR3 spells CASRSGEAGGPTDTQYF. CDR3 DNA: TGTGCCAGTAGATCAGGGGAAGCGGGAGGGCCAACAGATACGCAGTATTTT. The chain links TRBV19 to TRBJ2-3; TRBD2 matches 10 bases. Germline V gene lookup returns CDR1 LNHDA and CDR2 SQIVND (reference sequence). The CDR3 is made up of 17 amino acids. Losses at the gene ends were 6 bases for V and 3 bases for J; bases not matched to a gene: 12.

The genes are TRBV5-5 and TRBJ1-4, with D perhaps matching TRBD1 (5 bases). The CDR3 length is 14 residues. Germline values: CDR1 SGHKS, CDR2 YYEKEE (reference sequence). V was cut by 6 bases and J by 7 bases, with 16 bases left in between. The DNA for the CDR3 is TGTGCCAGCACCCAGCCGGGCGGGGGTGAAAAACTGTTTTTT. As protein: CASTQPGGGEKLFF.